This entry is about one TCR beta chain. The data were obtained in a study of blood T cell repertoires in COVID-19. Study-level background: Sample material is recorded as cDNA or gDNA derived from T cells, B-cell-depleted T cells, or PBMCs.

CDR1 and CDR2 (germline): LGHDT, YNNKEL (reference sequence). The V and J ends lost 4 bases and 0 bases respectively, with 10 bases between them. The CDR3 covers 15 residues. Original processing notes: By means of reference gene primer amplification, nucleated cell counts were estimated. TCRdb's copy holds only in-frame clones and misses some; the assay was immunoSEQ multiplex PCR. V, J and clone size are taken as reported in that table, and D and trimming were inferred from the DNA itself. This table holds more than 45,000 clones, 90% found once. The chain joins TRBV3-1 (or the pseudogene TRBV3-2) to TRBJ2-1; possibly TRBD2 for D (5 bases). This TCR derives from a human donor in a cohort sampled during active COVID-19. Input material: peripheral blood. The CDR3 sequence is CASSRGLSSYNEQFF. CDR3 coding DNA: TGTGCCAGCAGCCGCGGACTTTCCTCCTACAATGAGCAGTTCTTC.